Below, 18 T cell receptor beta chains from the same sample are listed, as sequenced in a study of OX40 agonist ivuxolimab in advanced cancers. TCRdb's copy holds only in-frame clones and misses some; the assay was immunoSEQ multiplex PCR. The sample shows some 99,000 clones, approximately 95% of them seen only once. Specimen: CD4+ or CD8+ T cells sorted from blood, collected in a trial of the OX40 agonist ivuxolimab. These TCRs come from an adult with an advanced solid tumor such as melanoma, head and neck, liver or kidney cancer.

V usage is TRBV10-3 and J usage is TRBJ1-2; 8 bases map to TRBD1. J was trimmed by 5 bases and V by 5 bases; bases with no gene match: 7. The CDR3 spans 14 residues. Per germline, CDR1 ENHRY and CDR2 SYGVKD. CDR3 in amino acids: CAISPPGGAYGYTF. CDR3 in DNA: TGTGCCATCAGTCCCCCAGGGGGCGCGTATGGCTACACCTTC.

The rearrangement joins TRBV19 to TRBJ1-4, with D possibly being TRBD1 (5 bases). Trimming took off 5 bases at V and 7 bases at J, with 17 bases between the two ends. The germline V gene encodes CDR1 LNHDA and CDR2 SQIVND (reference sequence). The CDR3 is 15 residues long. CDR3 nucleotide sequence: TGTGCCAGTAGTCAGAGGGACCTCCAAGGTGAAAAACTGTTTTTT. Translated, it gives CASSQRDLQGEKLFF.

The chain links TRBV7-2 to TRBJ2-7, with TRBD1 identical over 8 bases. The germline gives CDR1 SGHTA, CDR2 FQGNSA. V trimming: 5 bases; J trimming: 7 bases; junction bases outside the gene matches: 13. The CDR3 loop spans 15 amino acids. The CDR3 is CASSRTQGASGEQYF. The DNA for the CDR3 is TGTGCCAGCAGCCGCACCCAGGGGGCGTCAGGGGAGCAGTACTTC.

V and J are TRBV7-2 and TRBJ1-6; TRBD1 matches at 9 bases. Germline V gene lookup returns CDR1 SGHTA and CDR2 FQGNSA. V trimming: 0 bases; J trimming: 9 bases; junction bases outside the gene matches: 6. The length of the CDR3 is 16 residues. The CDR3 region has the DNA TGTGCCAGCAGCTTAGCGGGGACAGGGATTGGTTCACCCCTCCACTTT. Translated: CASSLAGTGIGSPLHF.

This chain uses TRBV10-1 with TRBJ2-3, with 8 bases matching TRBD1. CDR1 and CDR2 from the germline V gene are WNHNN and SYGVQD (reference sequence). The CDR3 contains 13 residues. V gave up 6 bases and J gave up 1 base; unmatched junction bases: 0. The CDR3: CASRGQGTDTQYF. The CDR3 coding sequence is TGCGCCAGCAGGGGACAGGGCACAGATACGCAGTATTTT.

The chain joins TRBV7-6 to TRBJ2-3, with TRBD1 matching over 7 bases. V was clipped by 4 bases and J by 6 bases; unmatched bases: 4. Germline V gene sequence: CDR1 SGHVS, CDR2 FNYEAQ. This CDR3 contains 13 residues. The DNA for the CDR3 is TGTGCCAGCAGCTCTGACAGGGACGATACGCAGTATTTT. As protein: CASSSDRDDTQYF.

CDR3 region: CASSPGRGQETQYF. DNA of the CDR3: TGTGCCAGCTCACCAGGCAGGGGCCAAGAGACCCAGTACTTC. The chain recombines TRBV18 with TRBJ2-5; D is perhaps TRBD1 (6 bases). The CDR3 covers 14 residues. V lost 2 bases and J 1 base, leaving 8 bases between the germline ends. From germline, CDR1 is KGHSH and CDR2 LQKENI. The complete variable domain, with remaining parts taken from reference TRBV18 and TRBJ2-5, reads NAGVMQNPRHLVRRRGQEARLRCSPMKGHSHVYWYRQLPEEGLKFMVYLQKENIIDESGMPKERFSAEFPKEGPSILRIQQVVRGDSAAYFCASSPGRGQETQYFGPGTRLLVL.

This rearrangement joins TRBV19 to TRBJ2-3; 11 bases line up with TRBD1. There are 15 residues in the CDR3. V dropped 9 bases and J dropped 4; count of bases not matched to a gene: 9. Germline CDR1 LNHDA, CDR2 SQIVND (reference sequence). The CDR3 nucleotides are TGTGCCAGCCGGACAGGGGGCGGGAAGTCAGATACGCAGTATTTT. Encoded protein: CASRTGGGKSDTQYF.

In this sample, this clone turned up once. The chain uses TRBV2 and TRBJ1-5; 8 bases map to TRBD1. The CDR3 runs 15 residues. The ends lost 6 bases at V and 4 bases at J; junction bases unmatched: 8. CDR1 is SNHLY and CDR2 is FYNNEI in the germline V gene. The DNA for the CDR3 is TGTGCCAGCAGGATTGGGACAGGTCGGAATCAGCCCCAGCATTTT. It specifies CASRIGTGRNQPQHF.

This sequence joins TRBV5-5 and TRBJ2-1; 9 bases map to TRBD1. Germline V lookup: CDR1 SGHKS, CDR2 YYEKEE (reference sequence). CDR3 length: 12 amino acids. V shed 3 bases and J 15 bases; nucleotides not matched to a gene: 7. The CDR3 loop is CASSSSGTGRFF. The DNA for the CDR3 is TGTGCCAGCAGCTCCAGTGGGACAGGGAGGTTCTTC. Looking up the rest from reference TRBV5-5 and TRBJ2-1 gives the full variable domain: DAGVTQSPTHLIKTRGQQVTLRCSPISGHKSVSWYQQVLGQGPQFIFQYYEKEERGRGNFPDRFSARQFPNYSSELNVNALLLGDSALYLCASSSSGTGRFFGPGTRLTVL.

In nucleotides, the CDR3 is TGTGCCAGCAGCGTAGGACCCGGGGACAGGGCGATAGATACGCAGTATTTT. It is translated as CASSVGPGDRAIDTQYF. The genes are TRBV9 and TRBJ2-3; 9 bases are a match to TRBD1. There are 17 residues in the CDR3. V shed 0 bases, J shed 5 bases, and the junction held 10 bases outside the gene matches. Germline assignment: CDR1 SGDLS and CDR2 YYNGEE.

This chain joins TRBV7-9 and TRBJ2-3, with 9 bases matching TRBD2. CDR3 length: 16 residues. Germline trimming cut 5 bases from V and 1 base from J; bases unmatched to any gene: 7. Germline-derived CDR1 and CDR2 are SEHNR and FQNEAQ (reference sequence). The CDR3 DNA follows: TGTGCCAGCAGCCTCTCTGCGGGAGGGGGCACAGATACGCAGTATTTT. Translation: CASSLSAGGGTDTQYF.

The chain employs TRBV28 and TRBJ2-3; D gene uncertain. This CDR3 comprises 12 residues. V was pared by 6 bases and J by 6 bases, with 10 bases between. Germline V gives CDR1 MDHEN, CDR2 SYDVKM. The CDR3 loop reads CASSPPTDTQYF. CDR3 nucleotide sequence: TGTGCCAGCAGCCCCCCGACGGATACGCAGTATTTT.

The chain links TRBV7-3 to TRBJ2-1; the D is unclear. Per the germline V gene, CDR1 is SGHTA and CDR2 is FQGTGA. CDR3 length: 13 amino acids. The V gene lost 5 bases and the J gene lost 5 bases, with 10 bases spanning the gap. The CDR3 DNA is TGTGCCAGCAGCGCCGACCCTAACAATGAGCAGTTCTTC. This translates into CASSADPNNEQFF.

The CDR3 DNA is TGTGCCAGCTCACCACCGGGACAGGGCTATGAGCAGTTCTTC. As protein: CASSPPGQGYEQFF. J is TRBJ2-1 and V is TRBV18, with 9 bases matching TRBD1. This CDR3 is built from 14 residues. Germline V lookup: CDR1 KGHSH, CDR2 LQKENI. V dropped 0 bases and J dropped 8; count of bases not matched to a gene: 2.

V usage is TRBV7-2 and J usage is TRBJ1-2, with 8 positions matching TRBD1. The J segment lost 4 bases and the V segment lost 5 bases, leaving 3 bases of the junction unmatched. CDR1 SGHTA and CDR2 FQGNSA come from the germline V gene. The length of the CDR3 is 13 residues. The CDR3 here is CASSADRAYGYTF. The CDR3 region has the DNA TGTGCCAGCAGCGCGGACAGGGCCTATGGCTACACCTTC.

The genes are TRBV6-4 and TRBJ1-2; D uncertain. The length of the CDR3 is 14 residues. Germline assignment: CDR1 MRHNA and CDR2 SNTAGT. The V and J ends lost 5 bases and 0 bases respectively, with 10 bases between them. The CDR3 region has the DNA TGTGCCAGCAGTCCTTACCCGACTAACTATGGCTACACCTTC. The encoded protein is CASSPYPTNYGYTF.

The chain has TRBV7-2 and TRBJ1-2, with unresolved D. CDR3 length: 14 amino acids. With 4 bases removed from V and 3 bases from J, the gap between germline ends came to 12 bases. From germline, CDR1 is SGHTA and CDR2 FQGNSA. CDR3 nucleotides: TGTGCCAGCAGCTCCCTTACGAACGACTATGGCTACACCTTC. This gives the protein CASSSLTNDYGYTF.